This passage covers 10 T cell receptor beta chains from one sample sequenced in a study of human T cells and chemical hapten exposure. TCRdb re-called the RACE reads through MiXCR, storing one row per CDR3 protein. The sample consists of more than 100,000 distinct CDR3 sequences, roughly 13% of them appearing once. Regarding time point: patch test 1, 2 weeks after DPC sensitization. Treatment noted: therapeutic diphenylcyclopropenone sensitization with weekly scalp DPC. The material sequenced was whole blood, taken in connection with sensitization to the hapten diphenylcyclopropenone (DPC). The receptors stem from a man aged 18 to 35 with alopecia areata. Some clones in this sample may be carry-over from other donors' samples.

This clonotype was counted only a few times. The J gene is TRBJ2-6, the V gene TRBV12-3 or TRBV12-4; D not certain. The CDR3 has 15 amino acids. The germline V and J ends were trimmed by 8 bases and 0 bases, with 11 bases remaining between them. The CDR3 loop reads CASPTSSSGANVLTF. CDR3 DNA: TGTGCCAGCCCCACCTCCTCCTCTGGGGCCAACGTCCTGACTTTC.

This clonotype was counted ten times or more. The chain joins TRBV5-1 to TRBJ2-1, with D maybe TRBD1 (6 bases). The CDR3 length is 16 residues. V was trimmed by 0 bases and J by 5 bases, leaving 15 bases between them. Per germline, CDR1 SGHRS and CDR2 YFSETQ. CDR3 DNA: TGCGCCAGCAGCTTGGGCACAGGGCTAGGCAACAATGAGCAGTTCTTC. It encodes CASSLGTGLGNNEQFF. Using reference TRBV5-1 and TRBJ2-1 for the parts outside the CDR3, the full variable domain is KAGVTQTPRYLIKTRGQQVTLSCSPISGHRSVSWYQQTPGQGLQFLFEYFSETQRNKGNFPGRFSGRQFSNSRSEMNVSTLELGDSALYLCASSLGTGLGNNEQFFGPGTRLTVL.

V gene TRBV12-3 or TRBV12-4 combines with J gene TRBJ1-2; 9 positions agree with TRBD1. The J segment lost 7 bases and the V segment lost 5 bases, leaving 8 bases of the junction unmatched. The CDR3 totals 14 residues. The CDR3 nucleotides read TGTGCCAGCAGTCAGGACAGGGGAAAAGGTGGCTACACCTTC. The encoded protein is CASSQDRGKGGYTF.

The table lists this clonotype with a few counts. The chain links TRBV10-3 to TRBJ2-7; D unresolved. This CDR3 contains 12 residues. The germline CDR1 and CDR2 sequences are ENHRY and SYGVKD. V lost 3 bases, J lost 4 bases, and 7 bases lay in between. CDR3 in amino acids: CAISDGFYEQYF. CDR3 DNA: TGTGCCATCAGTGATGGATTTTACGAGCAGTACTTC.

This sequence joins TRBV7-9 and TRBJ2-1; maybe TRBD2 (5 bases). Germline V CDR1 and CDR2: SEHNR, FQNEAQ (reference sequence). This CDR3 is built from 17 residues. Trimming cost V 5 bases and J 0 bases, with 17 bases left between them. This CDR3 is CASSPSRGKTSYNEQFF. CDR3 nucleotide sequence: TGTGCCAGCAGCCCCTCGAGAGGGAAAACCTCCTACAATGAGCAGTTCTTC.

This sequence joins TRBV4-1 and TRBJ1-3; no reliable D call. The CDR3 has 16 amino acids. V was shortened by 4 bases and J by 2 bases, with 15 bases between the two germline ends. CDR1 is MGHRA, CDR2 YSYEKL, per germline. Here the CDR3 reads CASSREFGLAGNTIYF. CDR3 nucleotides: TGCGCCAGCAGCCGAGAGTTTGGACTGGCTGGAAACACCATATATTTT.

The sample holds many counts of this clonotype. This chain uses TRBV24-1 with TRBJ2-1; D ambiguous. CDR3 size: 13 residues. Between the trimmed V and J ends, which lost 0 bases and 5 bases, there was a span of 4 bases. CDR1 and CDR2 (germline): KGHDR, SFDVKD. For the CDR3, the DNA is TGTGCCACCAGTGATTTGTTCAACAATGAGCAGTTCTTC. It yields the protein CATSDLFNNEQFF.

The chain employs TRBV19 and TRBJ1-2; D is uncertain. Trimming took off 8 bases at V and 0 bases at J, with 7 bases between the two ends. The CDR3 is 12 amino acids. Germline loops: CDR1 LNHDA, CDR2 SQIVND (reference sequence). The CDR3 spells CASSDANYGYTF. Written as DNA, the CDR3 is TGTGCCAGTTCTGATGCTAACTATGGCTACACCTTC.

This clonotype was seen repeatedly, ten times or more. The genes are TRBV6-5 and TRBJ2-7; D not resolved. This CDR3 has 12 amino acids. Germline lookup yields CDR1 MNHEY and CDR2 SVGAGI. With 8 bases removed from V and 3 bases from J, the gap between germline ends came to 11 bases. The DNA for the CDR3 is TGTGCCAGCTCTACGTTATACTACGAGCAGTACGTC. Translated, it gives CASSTLYYEQYV.

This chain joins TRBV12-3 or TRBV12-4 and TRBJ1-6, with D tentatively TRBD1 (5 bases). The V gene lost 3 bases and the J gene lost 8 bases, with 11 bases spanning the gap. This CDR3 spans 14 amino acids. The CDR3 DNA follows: TGTGCCAGCAGTTTGCTTGGAGGGGATTCACCCCTCCACTTT. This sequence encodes CASSLLGGDSPLHF.